The clone carrying this T cell receptor (beta chain) has only one observation. The antigen is not known. The data were taken from a study of immune evolution from preneoplasia to lung adenocarcinoma. General observations from the study: Clonality was highest in normal lung, lower in later-stage lesions apparently.

The method was immunoSEQ multiplex PCR; TCRdb's version includes in-frame clones alone and lacks a portion of them. The repertoire has around 4,500 clones, roughly 86% of them found once; the top ten carry roughly 8%. The CDR3 length is 13 residues. Trimming removed 5 bases from V and 8 bases from J, with 15 bases in between. Germline V lookup: CDR1 LNHDA, CDR2 SQIVND (reference sequence). Sequences were obtained from FFPE lung adenocarcinoma in situ tissue. This sequence joins TRBV19 and TRBJ1-2; D is perhaps TRBD1 (5 bases). The clonotype was recovered from a person aged 70 to 85 with lung adenocarcinoma. CDR3 sequence: CASSVEGQGGYTF. CDR3 sequence (DNA): TGTGCCAGTAGTGTGGAGGGGCAAGGCGGCTACACCTTC.